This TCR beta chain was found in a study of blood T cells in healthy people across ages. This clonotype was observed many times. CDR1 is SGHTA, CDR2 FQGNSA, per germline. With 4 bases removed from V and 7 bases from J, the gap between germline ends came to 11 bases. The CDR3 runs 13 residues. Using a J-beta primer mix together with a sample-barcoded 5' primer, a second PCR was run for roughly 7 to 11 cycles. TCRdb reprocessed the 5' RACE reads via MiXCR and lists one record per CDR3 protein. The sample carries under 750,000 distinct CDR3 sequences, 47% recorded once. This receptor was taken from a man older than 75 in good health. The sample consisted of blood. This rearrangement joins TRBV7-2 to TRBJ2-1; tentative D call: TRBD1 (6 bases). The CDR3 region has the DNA TGTGCCAGCAGCTACAGGGAGCTGAATGAGCAGTTCTTC. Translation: CASSYRELNEQFF.